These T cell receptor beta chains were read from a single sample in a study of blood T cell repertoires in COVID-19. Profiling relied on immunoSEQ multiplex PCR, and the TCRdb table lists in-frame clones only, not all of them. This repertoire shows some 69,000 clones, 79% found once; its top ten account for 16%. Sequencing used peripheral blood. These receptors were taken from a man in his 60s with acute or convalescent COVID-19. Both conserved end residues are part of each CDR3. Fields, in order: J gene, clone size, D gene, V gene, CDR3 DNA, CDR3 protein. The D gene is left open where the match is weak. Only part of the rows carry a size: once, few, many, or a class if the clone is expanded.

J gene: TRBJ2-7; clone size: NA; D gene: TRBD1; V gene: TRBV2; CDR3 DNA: TGTGCCAGCAGACCCGGGACAGGGGCGCACGAGCAGTACTTC; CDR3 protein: CASRPGTGAHEQYF
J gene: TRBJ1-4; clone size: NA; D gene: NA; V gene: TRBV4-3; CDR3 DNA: TGCGCCAGCAGCCCTGGCCAGGGTCCGGGTGAAAAACTGTTTTTT; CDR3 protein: CASSPGQGPGEKLFF
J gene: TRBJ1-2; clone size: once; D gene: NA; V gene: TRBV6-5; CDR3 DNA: TGTGCCAGCAGTTATCGTGAGGGTAACTATGGCTACACCTTC; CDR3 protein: CASSYREGNYGYTF
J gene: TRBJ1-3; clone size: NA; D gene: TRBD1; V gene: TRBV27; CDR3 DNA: TGTGCCAGCAGTTTATCCAATCCTCAAGGGGGCCAACACTCTGGAAACACCATATATTTT; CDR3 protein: CASSLSNPQGGQHSGNTIYF
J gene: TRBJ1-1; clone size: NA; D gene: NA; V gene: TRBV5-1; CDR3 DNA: TGCGCCAGCAGCTTGGCGACAGTGAACACTGAAGCTTTCTTT; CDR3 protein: CASSLATVNTEAFF
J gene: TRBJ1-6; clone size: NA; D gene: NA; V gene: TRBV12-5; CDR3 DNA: TGTGCTAGTGGTTTGGTAGAAGGGGCTCAAAATTCACCCCTCCACTTT; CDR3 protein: CASGLVEGAQNSPLHF
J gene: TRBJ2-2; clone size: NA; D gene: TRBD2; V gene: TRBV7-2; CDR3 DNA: TGTGCCAGCAGCCCAATACTAGCGGGGGCCCGCAACACCGGGGAGCTGTTTTTT; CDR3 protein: CASSPILAGARNTGELFF
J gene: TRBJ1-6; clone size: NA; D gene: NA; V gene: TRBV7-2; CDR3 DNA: TGTGCCAGCAGCGCCAGGACAGTTTATAATTCACCCCTCCACTTT; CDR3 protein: CASSARTVYNSPLHF
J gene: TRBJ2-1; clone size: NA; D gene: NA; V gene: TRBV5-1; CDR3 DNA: TGCGCCAGCAGCCCAAACTACTACCACAATGAGCAGTTCTTC; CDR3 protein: CASSPNYYHNEQFF
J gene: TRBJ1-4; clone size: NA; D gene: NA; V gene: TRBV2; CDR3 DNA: TGTGCCAGCGGTTATAGCCCGGGGGGTGAAAAACTGTTTTTT; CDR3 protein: CASGYSPGGEKLFF
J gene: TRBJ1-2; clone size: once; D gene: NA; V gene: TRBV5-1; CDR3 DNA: TGCGCCAGCAGCCCGACCGGAGGTAACTATGGCTACACCTTC; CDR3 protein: CASSPTGGNYGYTF
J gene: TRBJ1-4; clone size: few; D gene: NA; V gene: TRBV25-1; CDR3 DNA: TGTGCCAGCAGCAGGGTCGCAACTAATGAAAAACTGTTTTTT; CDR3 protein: CASSRVATNEKLFF
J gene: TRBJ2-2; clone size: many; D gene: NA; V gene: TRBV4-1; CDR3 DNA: TGCGCCAGCAGCCCCCGGACAACCACCGGGGAGCTGTTTTTT; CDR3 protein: CASSPRTTTGELFF
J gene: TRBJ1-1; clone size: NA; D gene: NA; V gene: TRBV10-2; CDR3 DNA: TGCGCCAGCAGTGATACCGGGGGCGGGAGGGGCACTGAAGCTTTCTTT; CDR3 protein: CASSDTGGGRGTEAFF
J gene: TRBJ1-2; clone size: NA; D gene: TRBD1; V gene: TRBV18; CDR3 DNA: TGTGCCAGCTCAGGATGGACAGGAAGCTATGGCTACACCTTC; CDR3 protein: CASSGWTGSYGYTF
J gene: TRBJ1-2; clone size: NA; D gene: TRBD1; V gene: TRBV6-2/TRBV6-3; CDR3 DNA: TGTGCCAGCAGTGGACAGGGACGGTCTAACTATGGCTACACCTTC; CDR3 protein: CASSGQGRSNYGYTF
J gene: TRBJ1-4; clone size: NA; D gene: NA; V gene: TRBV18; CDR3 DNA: TGTGCCAGCTCACCGGGACAAGCAACTAATGAAAAACTGTTTTTT; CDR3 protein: CASSPGQATNEKLFF
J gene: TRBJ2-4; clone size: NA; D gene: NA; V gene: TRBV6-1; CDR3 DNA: TGTGCCAGCAGTGAGCGTCAGGTTGGGGCCAAAAACATTCAGTACTTC; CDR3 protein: CASSERQVGAKNIQYF
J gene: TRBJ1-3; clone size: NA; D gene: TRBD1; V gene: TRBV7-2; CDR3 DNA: TGTGCCAGCAGCACCCGGACAGGGTTTGGAAACACCATATATTTT; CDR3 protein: CASSTRTGFGNTIYF
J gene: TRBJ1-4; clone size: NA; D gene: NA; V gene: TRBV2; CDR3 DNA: TGTGCCAGTAAAGAGGGCTTTGATGAAAAACTGTTTTTT; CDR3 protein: CASKEGFDEKLFF
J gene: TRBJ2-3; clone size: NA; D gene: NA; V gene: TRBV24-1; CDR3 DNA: TGTGCCACCAGCCGGGCAGATACGCAGTATTTT; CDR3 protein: CATSRADTQYF
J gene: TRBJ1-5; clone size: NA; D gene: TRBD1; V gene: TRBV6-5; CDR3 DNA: TGTGCCAGCACCGACTGGGACAGAAATCAGCCCCAGCATTTT; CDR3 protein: CASTDWDRNQPQHF
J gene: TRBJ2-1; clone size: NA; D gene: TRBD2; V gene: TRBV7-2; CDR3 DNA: TGTGCCAGCCAGCTTGGATTTGGACGGACTAGCGGGATCTATGAGCAGTTCTTC; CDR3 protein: CASQLGFGRTSGIYEQFF
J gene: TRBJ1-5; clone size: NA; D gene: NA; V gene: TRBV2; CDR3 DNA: TGTGCCAGCAGTGGAGGACTGAGCAATCAGCCCCAGCATTTT; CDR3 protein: CASSGGLSNQPQHF
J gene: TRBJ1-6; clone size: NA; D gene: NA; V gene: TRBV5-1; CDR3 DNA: TGCGCCAGCAGCTTGGGGTCAGGGAACAATTCACCCCTCCACTTT; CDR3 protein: CASSLGSGNNSPLHF
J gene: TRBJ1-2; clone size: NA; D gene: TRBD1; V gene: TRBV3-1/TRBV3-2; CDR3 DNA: TGTGCCAGCAGCCTAAGGACAGGGGACTATGGCTACACCTTC; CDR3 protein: CASSLRTGDYGYTF
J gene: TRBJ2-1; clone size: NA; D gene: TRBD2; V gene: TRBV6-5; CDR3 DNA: TGTGCCAGCAGTTATACGAGCGGGGGTTACAATGAGCAGTTCTTC; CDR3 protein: CASSYTSGGYNEQFF
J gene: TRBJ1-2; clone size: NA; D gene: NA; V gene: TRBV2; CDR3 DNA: TGTGCCAGCAGTGAGGGGGGGACAAACTATGGCTACACCTTC; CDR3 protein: CASSEGGTNYGYTF